This TCR beta chain originates from a study of human T cells and chemical hapten exposure. Study background: How much TCR each sample yielded varied, mostly because pooled library volumes differed slightly.

As for this clonotype: The antigen remains unidentified.

Points from the study as a whole: Expanded TCRs grouped into significantly more large CDR3 similarity clusters than controls produced.

The CDR3 consists of 15 residues. Specified time point: pre-sensitization, week 0. Treatment noted: therapeutic diphenylcyclopropenone sensitization with weekly scalp DPC. It was unfractionated whole blood from which total RNA was extracted. In the original analysis: Between roughly 20,000 and 700,000 TCRs appeared in each sample, and the median stood at roughly 100,000. TCRdb ran MiXCR on the RACE reads and lists one entry per CDR3 protein. The V and J calls were determined by TCRdb, not by the authors. The sample includes about 180,000 distinct CDR3 sequences, around 30% of them seen just once. The specimen was whole blood, collected in connection with sensitization to the hapten diphenylcyclopropenone (DPC). This chain uses TRBV21-1 with TRBJ1-5; the D call in the table, TRBD1, was not verified against the DNA. TRBV21-1 represents a pseudogene. This receptor was identified in a woman between 25 and 40 years old with alopecia areata. Some clones in this sample may be carry-over from other donors' samples. The CDR3 DNA reads as TGTGCCAGCAGCAAATATGGGGCAGGGTTTCAGCCCCAGCATTTT. Amino acid sequence: CASSKYGAGFQPQHF.